A single sample is the source of the 18 T cell receptor beta chains below, sequenced in a study of cytomegalovirus exposure and HLA in healthy donors. Researchers ran the PCR with 60 Vbeta and 13 Jbeta primers. The table came from immunoSEQ multiplex PCR; TCRdb's copy has only in-frame clones and leaves some out. Here the sample spans some 180,000 clones, around 80% being singletons. Sequencing was performed on PBMCs. All receptors come from a woman aged 25 to 39 in good health and CMV-seropositive.

The chain combines TRBV6-5 with TRBJ2-5; D not resolved. Germline values: CDR1 MNHEY, CDR2 SVGAGI. Deletions cut 2 bases from V and 6 bases from J, with 13 bases between. The CDR3 covers 14 residues. The CDR3 coding sequence is TGTGCCAGCAGTTACCTCGTCGGTATTAAGACCCAGTACTTC. It codes for CASSYLVGIKTQYF.

The chain combines TRBV7-9 with TRBJ2-7; TRBD2 aligns across 14 bases. V trimming: 6 bases; J trimming: 2 bases; junction bases outside the gene matches: 12. The germline CDR1 and CDR2 sequences are SEHNR and FQNEAQ (reference sequence). This CDR3 contains 18 residues. The CDR3 is CASSPGLAGASATYEQYF. CDR3 nucleotides: TGTGCCAGCAGTCCGGGACTAGCGGGGGCGAGTGCCACCTACGAGCAGTACTTC.

V gene TRBV29-1 combines with J gene TRBJ2-1, with 7 bases matching TRBD1. This CDR3 has 15 residues. V shed 6 bases, J shed 6 bases, and the junction held 14 bases outside the gene matches. Germline assignment: CDR1 SQVTM and CDR2 ANQGSEA. CDR3 bases: TGCAGCGTAGTACAGGGGATCTTTACGGGCAATGAGCAGTTCTTC. This codes for CSVVQGIFTGNEQFF.

A note on this clone: The same CDR3 arises from other DNA sequences in this sample as well. The chain joins TRBV11-2 to TRBJ2-7, with TRBD2 matching 12 bases. Looked up from germline, CDR1 is SGHAT and CDR2 is FQNNGV. The V gene end was trimmed by 1 base and the J gene end by 4 bases; junction bases not matched to a gene: 2. The CDR3 has 15 amino acids. The DNA for the CDR3 is TGTGCCAGCAGCTTAGGACTAGCGGGAGCTTACGAGCAGTACTTC. Residues: CASSLGLAGAYEQYF.

The chain links TRBV10-3 to TRBJ2-1; TRBD1 matches at 7 bases. The junction had 8 bases not matched to a gene; V was cut back by 3 bases and J by 3 bases. The CDR3 has 16 residues. Germline V CDR1 and CDR2: ENHRY, SYGVKD. This CDR3 reads CAISDPSGTDYNEQFF. CDR3 DNA: TGTGCCATCAGTGACCCGTCCGGGACAGACTACAATGAGCAGTTCTTC.

The gene calls are TRBV9 and TRBJ1-2; TRBD1 aligns across 12 bases. Trimming removed 4 bases from V and 4 bases from J; junction bases left unmatched: 17. CDR3 length equals 19 residues. The germline V gene encodes CDR1 SGDLS and CDR2 YYNGEE. CDR3 sequence: CASSYNLRDRGRFFYGYTF. DNA of the CDR3: TGTGCCAGCAGCTATAACCTCCGGGACAGGGGGCGCTTCTTCTATGGCTACACCTTC.

The V gene is TRBV19, the J gene TRBJ1-3; tentatively, D is TRBD1 (5 bases). Trimming removed 8 bases from V and 0 bases from J, with 20 bases in between. Germline V gene data show CDR1 as LNHDA and CDR2 as SQIVND (reference sequence). The CDR3 loop spans 17 amino acids. This CDR3 is CASRNWGGSSSGNTIYF. CDR3 DNA: TGTGCCAGTCGAAATTGGGGGGGGTCGAGCTCTGGAAACACCATATATTTT.

The chain recombines TRBV27 with TRBJ1-1; the match to TRBD1 covers 7 bases. The CDR3 contains 14 residues. Germline-derived CDR1 and CDR2 are MNHEY and SMNVEV (reference sequence). Trimming cost V 6 bases and J 0 bases; bases outside gene matches: 4. CDR3 DNA sequence: TGTGCCAGCAGCCGGGACAGTATGAACACTGAAGCTTTCTTT. Its translation: CASSRDSMNTEAFF.

The V gene is TRBV7-9, the J gene TRBJ1-5, with 7 bases that match TRBD1. CDR3 length equals 14 residues. The J segment lost 6 bases and the V segment lost 2 bases, leaving 4 bases of the junction unmatched. Germline CDR1 SEHNR, CDR2 FQNEAQ (reference sequence). The CDR3 loop is CASSLNDRVQPQHF. DNA for the CDR3: TGTGCCAGCAGCTTAAACGACAGGGTTCAGCCCCAGCATTTT.

The chain uses TRBV4-1 and TRBJ2-7; no definite D call. Trimming took off 0 bases at V and 2 bases at J, with 11 bases between the two ends. The CDR3 extends over 15 amino acids. Germline V gene sequence: CDR1 MGHRA, CDR2 YSYEKL. In DNA form, the CDR3 reads TGCGCCAGCAGCCAAGATTCCGCGGTAGCCTACGAGCAGTACTTC. As protein: CASSQDSAVAYEQYF.

V and J are TRBV6-7 and TRBJ1-1; 11 nucleotides match TRBD1. TRBV6-7 counts as an open reading frame of uncertain function. The CDR3 is 18 residues long. Trimming cost V 0 bases and J 0 bases; bases outside gene matches: 6. CDR3 residues: CASSYSRDRGTMNTEAFF. The DNA of the CDR3 is TGTGCCAGCAGTTACTCGAGGGACAGGGGGACTATGAACACTGAAGCTTTCTTT.

A few counts support this clone. Other DNA sequences within the sample encode an identical CDR3. The chain couples TRBV30 to TRBJ2-3; a possible D gene is TRBD1 (6 bases). Germline CDR1 GTSNPN, CDR2 SVGIG (reference sequence). V shed 3 bases and J shed 5 bases, with 6 bases lying between them. The length of the CDR3 is 11 residues. This CDR3 reads CAWSRGDTQYF. CDR3 in DNA: TGTGCCTGGAGCAGGGGAGATACGCAGTATTTT.

The rearrangement uses TRBV2 and TRBJ2-3, with D possibly matching TRBD1 (6 bases). The V and J ends lost 4 bases and 4 bases respectively, with 9 bases between them. The CDR3 spans 13 residues. Germline lookup yields CDR1 SNHLY and CDR2 FYNNEI. The CDR3 sequence: CASSATGSDTQYF. The CDR3 nucleotides are TGTGCCAGCAGTGCTACAGGGTCAGATACGCAGTATTTT.

The rearrangement links TRBV28 to TRBJ2-2; D remains unclear. There are 14 residues in the CDR3. CDR1 MDHEN and CDR2 SYDVKM come from the germline V gene. V gave up 2 bases and J gave up 3 bases, with 7 bases separating them. CDR3 coding DNA: TGTGCCAGCAGTTTAAGGCAGGACACCGGGGAGCTGTTTTTT. This gives the protein CASSLRQDTGELFF. The full variable domain, completed using reference TRBV28 and TRBJ2-2, is DVKVTQSSRYLVKRTGEKVFLECVQDMDHENMFWYRQDPGLGLRLIYFSYDVKMKEKGDIPEGYSVSREKKERFSLILESASTNQTSMYLCASSLRQDTGELFFGEGSRLTVL.

The chain uses TRBV7-9 and TRBJ1-1; 9 nucleotides match TRBD1. V was clipped by 4 bases and J by 1 base; unmatched bases: 1. Germline V lookup: CDR1 SEHNR, CDR2 FQNEAQ (reference sequence). The CDR3 has 14 amino acids. CDR3 DNA: TGTGCCAGCAGCTGGGGACAGGGGAACACTGAAGCTTTCTTT. Translation gives CASSWGQGNTEAFF.

V usage is TRBV19 and J usage is TRBJ1-5; D remains ambiguous. The V gene lost 0 bases and the J gene lost 4 bases, with 19 bases spanning the gap. The CDR3 consists of 18 residues. Looked up from germline, CDR1 is LNHDA and CDR2 is SQIVND (reference sequence). The CDR3 loop reads CASSIDSRIPIGNQPQHF. CDR3 sequence (DNA): TGTGCCAGTAGTATAGATTCCAGGATCCCCATAGGAAATCAGCCCCAGCATTTT. The full variable domain, in which reference TRBV19 and TRBJ1-5 provide the parts outside the CDR3, is DGGITQSPKYLFRKEGQNVTLSCEQNLNHDAMYWYRQDPGQGLRLIYYSQIVNDFQKGDIAEGYSVSREKKESFPLTVTSAQKNPTAFYLCASSIDSRIPIGNQPQHFGDGTRLSIL.

The V and J genes are TRBV21-1 and TRBJ1-5; the table calls TRBD1, which could not be checked here. TRBV21-1 is described as a pseudogene. The CDR3 is made up of 18 amino acids. The CDR3 bases are TGTGCCAGCAGCACACCTTCTACTGGACAGGGCGGGGGTCAGCCCCAGCATTTT. Protein product: CASSTPSTGQGGGQPQHF.

CDR3 sequence (DNA): TGTGCCAGCAGGCCGGGACTGCCCCTCGAGCAGTACTTC. Its translation: CASRPGLPLEQYF. The V gene is TRBV6-1, the J gene TRBJ2-7; tentative D call: TRBD2 (6 bases). The CDR3 spans 13 residues. Looked up from germline, CDR1 is MNHNS and CDR2 is SASEGT. Trimming left V 6 bases short and J 6 bases short, with 15 bases between.